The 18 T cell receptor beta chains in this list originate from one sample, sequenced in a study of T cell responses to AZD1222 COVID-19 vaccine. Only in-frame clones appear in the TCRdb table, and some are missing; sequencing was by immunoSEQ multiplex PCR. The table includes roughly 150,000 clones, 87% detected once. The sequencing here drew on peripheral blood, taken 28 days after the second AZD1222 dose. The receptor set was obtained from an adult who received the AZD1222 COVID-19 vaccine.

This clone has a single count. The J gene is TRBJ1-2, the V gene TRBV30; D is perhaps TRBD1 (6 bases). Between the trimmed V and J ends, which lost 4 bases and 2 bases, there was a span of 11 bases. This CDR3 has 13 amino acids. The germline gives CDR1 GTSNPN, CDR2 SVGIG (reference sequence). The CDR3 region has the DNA TGTGCCTGGATGAATGGACAGAACTATGGCTACACCTTC. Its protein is CAWMNGQNYGYTF.

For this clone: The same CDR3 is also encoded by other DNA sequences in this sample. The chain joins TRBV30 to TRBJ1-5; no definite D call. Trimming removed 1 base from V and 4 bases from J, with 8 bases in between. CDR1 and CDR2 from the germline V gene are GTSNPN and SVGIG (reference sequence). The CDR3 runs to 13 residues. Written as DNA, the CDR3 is TGTGCCTGGAGTGCTGACTCGAATCAGCCCCAGCATTTT. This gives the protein CAWSADSNQPQHF.

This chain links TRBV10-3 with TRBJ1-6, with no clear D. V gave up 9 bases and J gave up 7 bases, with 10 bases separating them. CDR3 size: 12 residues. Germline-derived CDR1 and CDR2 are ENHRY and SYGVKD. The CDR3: CAIGGGNSPLHF. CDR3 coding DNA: TGTGCCATTGGAGGTGGGAATTCACCCCTCCACTTT.

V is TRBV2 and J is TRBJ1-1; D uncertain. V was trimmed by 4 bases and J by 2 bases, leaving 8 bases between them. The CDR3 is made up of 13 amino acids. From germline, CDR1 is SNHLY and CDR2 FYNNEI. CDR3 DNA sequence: TGTGCCAGCAGTGGGCAGCGAAACACTGAAGCTTTCTTT. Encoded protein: CASSGQRNTEAFF. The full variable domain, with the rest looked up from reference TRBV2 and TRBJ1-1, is EPEVTQTPSHQVTQMGQEVILRCVPISNHLYFYWYRQILGQKVEFLVSFYNNEISEKSEIFDDQFSVERPDGSNFTLKIRSTKLEDSAMYFCASSGQRNTEAFFGQGTRLTVV.

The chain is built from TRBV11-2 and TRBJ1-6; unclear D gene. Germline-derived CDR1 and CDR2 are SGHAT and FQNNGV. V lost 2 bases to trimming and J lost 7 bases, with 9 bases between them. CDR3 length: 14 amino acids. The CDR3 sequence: CASSLPTGNSPLHF. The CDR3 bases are TGTGCCAGCAGCTTACCCACGGGGAATTCACCCCTCCACTTT.

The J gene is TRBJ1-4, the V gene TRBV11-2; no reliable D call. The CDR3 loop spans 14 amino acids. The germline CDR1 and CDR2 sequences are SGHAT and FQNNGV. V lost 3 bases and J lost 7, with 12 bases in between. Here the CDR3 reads CASSFQVISEKLFF. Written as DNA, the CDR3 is TGTGCCAGCAGCTTCCAGGTTATAAGTGAAAAACTGTTTTTT.

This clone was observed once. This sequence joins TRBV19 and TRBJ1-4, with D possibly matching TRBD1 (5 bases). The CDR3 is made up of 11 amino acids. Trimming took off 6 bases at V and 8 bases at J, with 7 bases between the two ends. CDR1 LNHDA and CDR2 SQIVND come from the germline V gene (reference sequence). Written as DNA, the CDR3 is TGTGCCAGTAGGAGGGGAGAAAAACTGTTTTTT. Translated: CASRRGEKLFF.

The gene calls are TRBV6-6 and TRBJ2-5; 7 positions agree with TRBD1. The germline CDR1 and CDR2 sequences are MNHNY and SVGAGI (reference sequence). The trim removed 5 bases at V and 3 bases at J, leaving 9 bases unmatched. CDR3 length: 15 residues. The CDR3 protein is CASSAHPGTEETQYF. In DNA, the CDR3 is TGTGCCAGCAGTGCCCATCCCGGGACAGAAGAGACCCAGTACTTC.

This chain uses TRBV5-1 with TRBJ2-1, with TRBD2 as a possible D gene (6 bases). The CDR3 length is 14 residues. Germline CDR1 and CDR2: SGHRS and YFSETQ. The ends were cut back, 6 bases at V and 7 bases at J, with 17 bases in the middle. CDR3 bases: TGCGCCAGCAAACAAGGCGGGACGAGAAATGAGCAGTTCTTC. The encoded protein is CASKQGGTRNEQFF.

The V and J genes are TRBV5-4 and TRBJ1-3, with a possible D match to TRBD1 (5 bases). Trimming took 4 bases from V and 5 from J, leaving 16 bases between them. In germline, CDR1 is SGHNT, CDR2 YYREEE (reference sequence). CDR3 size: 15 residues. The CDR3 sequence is CASSAERGYRNTIYF. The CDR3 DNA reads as TGTGCCAGCAGCGCGGAGAGGGGATATAGAAACACCATATATTTT.

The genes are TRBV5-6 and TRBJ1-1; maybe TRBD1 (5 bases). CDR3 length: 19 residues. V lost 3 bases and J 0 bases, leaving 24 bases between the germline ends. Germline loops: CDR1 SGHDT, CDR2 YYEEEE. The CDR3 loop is CASSSPGAWDRNMNTEAFF. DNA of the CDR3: TGTGCCAGCAGCTCCCCTGGAGCCTGGGACCGGAATATGAACACTGAAGCTTTCTTT.

CDR3 DNA: TGTGCCAGCAGCTTTGGGCGGGGTTTAAATGAGCAGTTCTTC. Translation gives CASSFGRGLNEQFF. V is TRBV7-2 and J is TRBJ2-1; D possibly corresponds to TRBD2 (6 bases). CDR1 and CDR2 (germline): SGHTA, FQGNSA. The V gene lost 3 bases and the J gene lost 7 bases, with 13 bases spanning the gap. This CDR3 comprises 14 residues.

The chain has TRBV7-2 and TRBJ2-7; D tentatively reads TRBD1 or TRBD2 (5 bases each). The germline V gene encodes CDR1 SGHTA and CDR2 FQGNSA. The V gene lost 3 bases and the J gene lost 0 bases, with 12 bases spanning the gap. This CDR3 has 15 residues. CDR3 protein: CASSLGTGSSYEQYF. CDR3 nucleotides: TGTGCCAGCAGCTTGGGGACGGGGAGCTCCTACGAGCAGTACTTC.

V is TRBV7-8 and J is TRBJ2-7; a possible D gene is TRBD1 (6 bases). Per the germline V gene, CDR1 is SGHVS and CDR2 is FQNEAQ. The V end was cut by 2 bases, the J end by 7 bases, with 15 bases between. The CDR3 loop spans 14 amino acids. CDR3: CASSLQGTFREQYF. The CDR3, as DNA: TGTGCCAGCAGCTTACAGGGGACCTTTCGGGAGCAGTACTTC.

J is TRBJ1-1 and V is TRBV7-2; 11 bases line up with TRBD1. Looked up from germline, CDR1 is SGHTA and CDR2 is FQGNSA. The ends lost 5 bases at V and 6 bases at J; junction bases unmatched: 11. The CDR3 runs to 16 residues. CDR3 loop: CASSTSWDRGGSEAFF. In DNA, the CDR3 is TGTGCCAGCAGCACCTCTTGGGACAGGGGGGGCTCTGAAGCTTTCTTT.

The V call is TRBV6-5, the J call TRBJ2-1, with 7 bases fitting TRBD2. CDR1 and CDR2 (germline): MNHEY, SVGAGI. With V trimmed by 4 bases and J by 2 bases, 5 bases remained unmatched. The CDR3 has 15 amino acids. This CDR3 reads CASSFMAGAYNEQFF. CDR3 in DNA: TGTGCCAGCAGTTTCATGGCGGGAGCCTACAATGAGCAGTTCTTC.

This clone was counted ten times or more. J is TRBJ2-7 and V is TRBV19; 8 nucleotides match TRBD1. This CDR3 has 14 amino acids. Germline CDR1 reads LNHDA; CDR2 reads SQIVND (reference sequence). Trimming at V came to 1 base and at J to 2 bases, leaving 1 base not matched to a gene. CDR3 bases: TGTGCCAGTAGTATAGGACAGGGGACCTACGAGCAGTACTTC. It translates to CASSIGQGTYEQYF.

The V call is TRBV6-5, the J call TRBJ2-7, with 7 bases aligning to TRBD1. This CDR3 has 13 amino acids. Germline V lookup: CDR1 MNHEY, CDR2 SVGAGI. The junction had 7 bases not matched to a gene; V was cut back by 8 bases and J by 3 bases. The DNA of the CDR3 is TGTGCCAGCCGGTCGACAGGGCACTACGAGCAGTACTTC. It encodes CASRSTGHYEQYF.